This T cell receptor beta chain was sequenced during a study of CXCR3-negative and CXCR3-positive naive CD8 T cells. For the study at large: For each library, about 1.5 +/- 0.3 million TRB reads were obtained, some 130 million in total.

The CDR3 consists of 14 residues. Germline CDR1 and CDR2: MDHEN and SYDVKM. All TRB cDNA libraries came from 5' RACE performed with UMI labels. Using the 5' RACE reads, TCRdb records one entry per CDR3 protein without DNA. The sample shows fewer than 50,000 distinct CDR3 sequences, and roughly 1.6% sits with its ten largest clones. Regarding the study as a whole: CXCR3-positive naive cells carried more hydrophobic TRB CDR3s than CXCR3-negative ones. Comparison of naive CXCR3-negative and CXCR3-positive cells revealed similar TRBV-TRBJ usage, while memory cells differed.

Those CD8+ T cells considered naive were CD45RO-CCR7+CD27+CD95-. Of note for this clonotype: As yet, its antigen is unknown.

This clonotype was obtained from a human donor in good health. Some clones in this sample may be carry-over from other donors' samples. Sequenced material: naive CXCR3- CD8+ T cells from blood. Subset defined: CD45RO-CCR7+CD27+CD95- naive CD8+ T cells lacking CXCR3 (TNR3-). The rearrangement links TRBV28 to TRBJ2-7; the TCRdb call, TRBD2, lacks DNA for checking. The chain's CDR3 is CASSPRALGYEQYF.